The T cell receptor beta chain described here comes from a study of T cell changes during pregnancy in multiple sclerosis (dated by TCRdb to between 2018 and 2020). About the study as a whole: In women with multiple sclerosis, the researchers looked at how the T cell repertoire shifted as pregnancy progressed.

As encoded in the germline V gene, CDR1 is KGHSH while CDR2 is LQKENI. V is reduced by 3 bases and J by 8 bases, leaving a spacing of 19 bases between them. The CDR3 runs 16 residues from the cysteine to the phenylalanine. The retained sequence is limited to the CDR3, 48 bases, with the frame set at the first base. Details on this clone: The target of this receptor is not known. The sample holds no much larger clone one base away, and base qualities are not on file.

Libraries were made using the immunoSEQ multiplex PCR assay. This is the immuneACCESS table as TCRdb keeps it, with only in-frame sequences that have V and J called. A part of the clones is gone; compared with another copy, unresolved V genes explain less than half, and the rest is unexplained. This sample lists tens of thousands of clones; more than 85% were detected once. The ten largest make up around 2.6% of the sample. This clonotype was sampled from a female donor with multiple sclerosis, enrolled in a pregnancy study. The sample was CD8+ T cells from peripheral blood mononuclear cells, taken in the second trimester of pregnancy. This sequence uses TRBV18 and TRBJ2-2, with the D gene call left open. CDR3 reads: CASSPLTLVKSGELFF. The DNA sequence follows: TGTGCCAGCTCACCCCTAACCCTTGTCAAGTCAGGGGAGCTGTTTTTT.